The present T cell receptor beta chain was sequenced within a study of T cell changes during pregnancy in multiple sclerosis. Profiling relied on immunoSEQ multiplex PCR, and the TCRdb table lists in-frame clones only, not all of them. The sample lists more than 65,000 clones, just over 90% seen once, with 2.5% in the top ten. This CDR3 region has 15 residues. Trimming removed 3 bases at V and 5 bases at J, with 16 bases between. CDR1 and CDR2 (germline): SGHTA, FQGNSA. This chain uses TRBV7-2 with TRBJ2-5; D perhaps matches TRBD2 (5 bases). This specimen was peripheral blood, taken in the first trimester of pregnancy. The clonotype comes from a female donor with multiple sclerosis, enrolled in a pregnancy study. The CDR3 bases are TGTGCCAGCAGCTTCCCCGGTTTACTAGTGGAGACCCAGTACTTC. Its protein is CASSFPGLLVETQYF.